The 12 T cell receptor beta chains in this list originate from one sample, sequenced in a study of OX40 agonist ivuxolimab in advanced cancers. The table came from immunoSEQ multiplex PCR; TCRdb's copy has only in-frame clones and leaves some out. The table records about 52,000 clones, 90% to 95% of them present only once. Sample: CD4+ or CD8+ T cells sorted from blood, taken in a trial of the OX40 agonist ivuxolimab. The source is an adult with an advanced solid tumor such as melanoma, head and neck, liver or kidney cancer.

This chain joins TRBV7-9 and TRBJ1-1; D is ambiguous. CDR3 length equals 12 residues. Per the germline V gene, CDR1 is SEHNR and CDR2 is FQNEAQ (reference sequence). Trimming pared 1 base from V and 12 bases from J, leaving 12 bases between. CDR3 in DNA: TGTGCCAGCAGCTTAGGAATCTCCAACCCTTTCTTT. The encoded protein is CASSLGISNPFF.

The chain carries TRBV2 and TRBJ2-2; TRBD2 agrees at 8 bases. The ends lost 6 bases at V and 7 bases at J; junction bases unmatched: 13. Germline CDR1 SNHLY, CDR2 FYNNEI. CDR3 length: 16 amino acids. The CDR3 nucleotides are TGTGCCAGCAGGTCCACTAGCGGACCTTTGGACGGGGAGCTGTTTTTT. It specifies CASRSTSGPLDGELFF.

The chain combines TRBV27 with TRBJ1-2; TRBD1 matches at 7 bases. CDR1 is MNHEY, CDR2 SMNVEV, per germline (reference sequence). There are 13 residues in the CDR3. The V segment lost 3 bases and the J segment 6 bases; nucleotides outside the gene matches: 4. CDR3 sequence (DNA): TGTGCCAGCAGTTTTGGACAGGCTCATGGCTACACCTTC. Translating gives CASSFGQAHGYTF.

A few counts support this clone. V usage is TRBV9 and J usage is TRBJ1-4; 10 bases agree with TRBD1. Germline loops: CDR1 SGDLS, CDR2 YYNGEE. The CDR3 runs 15 residues. The V gene end was trimmed by 4 bases and the J gene end by 3 bases; junction bases not matched to a gene: 3. CDR3 sequence reads: CASSSTGGSNEKLFF. CDR3 coding DNA: TGTGCCAGCAGCTCGACAGGGGGCTCTAATGAAAAACTGTTTTTT.

This clone occurred once. The junction departs from germline at one end; a sequencing error may be responsible. The rearrangement links TRBV28 to TRBJ2-1; D tentatively fits TRBD1 or TRBD2 (5 bases each). This CDR3 is built from 19 residues. The germline CDR1 and CDR2 sequences are MDHEN and SYDVKM. The CDR3 reads CASSLPQRGERKTYNKQFF. Written as DNA, the CDR3 is TGTGCCAGCAGTTTACCGCAGAGAGGGGAGCGGAAGACCTACAATAAGCAGTTCTTC.

The rearrangement joins TRBV6-5 to TRBJ2-2; TRBD1 matches 7 bases. Trimming at V came to 2 bases and at J to 3 bases, leaving 0 bases not matched to a gene. The CDR3 totals 14 residues. CDR1 is MNHEY and CDR2 is SVGAGI in the germline V gene. The CDR3 here is CASSYTGDTGELFF. Here the CDR3 DNA reads TGTGCCAGCAGTTACACAGGGGACACCGGGGAGCTGTTTTTT.

V gene TRBV6-1 combines with J gene TRBJ1-5; TRBD1 is a possible D gene (6 bases). Germline V gene data show CDR1 as MNHNS and CDR2 as SASEGT. Trimming stripped 7 bases from V and 5 bases from J, with 15 bases between. The CDR3 has 14 amino acids. The CDR3 coding sequence is TGTGCCAGCACTCTTAATACAGGGCATCAGCCCCAGCATTTT. It is translated as CASTLNTGHQPQHF.

V gene TRBV7-9 combines with J gene TRBJ2-3, with D perhaps matching TRBD2 (6 bases). Deletions cut 4 bases from V and 1 base from J, with 15 bases between. Germline loops: CDR1 SEHNR, CDR2 FQNEAQ (reference sequence). CDR3 length equals 16 residues. CDR3 residues: CASSSYVASGTDTQYF. The CDR3 DNA reads TGTGCCAGCAGCTCGTATGTGGCTAGCGGCACAGATACGCAGTATTTT.

This chain uses TRBV6-5 with TRBJ2-5; D not certain. The length of the CDR3 is 15 residues. Germline V gene lookup returns CDR1 MNHEY and CDR2 SVGAGI. V was cut by 0 bases and J by 4 bases, with 12 bases left in between. The CDR3 loop reads CASSYSGAAVETQYF. The CDR3 region has the DNA TGTGCCAGCAGTTACTCGGGTGCGGCAGTAGAGACCCAGTACTTC.

The chain carries TRBV5-6 and TRBJ2-1; the D call may be TRBD1 or TRBD2 (6 bases each). Germline V gene sequence: CDR1 SGHDT, CDR2 YYEEEE. The CDR3 sequence is 12 residues long. Deletions cut 2 bases from V and 7 bases from J, with 7 bases between. The CDR3 DNA follows: TGTGCCAGCAGCTTAGGGGGGAATGAGCAGTTCTTC. Translating it yields CASSLGGNEQFF.

The J gene is TRBJ2-7, the V gene TRBV5-1, with TRBD1 matching 9 bases. CDR3 length: 16 residues. Germline CDR1 SGHRS, CDR2 YFSETQ. Trimming cost V 3 bases and J 2 bases; bases outside gene matches: 9. The CDR3 sequence: CASSSPLTGGTYEQYF. CDR3 in DNA: TGCGCCAGCAGCTCACCCTTGACAGGGGGAACCTACGAGCAGTACTTC.

The chain links TRBV4-3 to TRBJ1-2; maybe TRBD1 (5 bases). CDR3 length: 16 residues. CDR1 is LGHNA and CDR2 is YSLEER in the germline V gene. The V and J ends lost 4 bases and 4 bases respectively, with 19 bases between them. The CDR3 DNA reads TGCGCCAGCAGCCGGTCAAGACGGGACTTACTCTATGGCTACACCTTC. This sequence encodes CASSRSRRDLLYGYTF.